This entry lists 11 T cell receptor beta chains sequenced from one sample in a study of blood T cell repertoires in COVID-19. Clones were read by immunoSEQ multiplex PCR, and TCRdb kept only the in-frame ones, dropping some. This repertoire shows about 110,000 clones, 80% found once; its top ten account for less than 5%. Input material: peripheral blood. The receptors shown here come from a human donor in a cohort sampled during active or convalescent COVID-19.

V gene TRBV7-9 combines with J gene TRBJ1-6; a weak D match, TRBD1 (5 bases). Looked up from germline, CDR1 is SEHNR and CDR2 is FQNEAQ (reference sequence). V was clipped by 5 bases and J by 7 bases, with 12 bases between them. This CDR3 spans 14 amino acids. DNA for the CDR3: TGTGCCAGCAGCAATCAGGGATGGAATTCACCCCTCCACTTT. Its translation is CASSNQGWNSPLHF.

In this sample, this clone turned up once. The chain has TRBV5-6 and TRBJ2-7; 7 nucleotides line up with TRBD2. This CDR3 comprises 14 residues. The ends lost 4 bases at V and 6 bases at J; junction bases unmatched: 10. In germline, CDR1 is SGHDT, CDR2 YYEEEE. The CDR3 region is CASSRRGGQGEQYF. The CDR3 region has the DNA TGTGCCAGCAGCCGCCGGGGAGGGCAAGGCGAGCAGTACTTC.

The rearrangement links TRBV15 to TRBJ2-3; D not certain. CDR1 LNHNV and CDR2 YYDKDF come from the germline V gene (reference sequence). The V gene lost 1 base and the J gene lost 2 bases, with 7 bases spanning the gap. The CDR3 is 14 residues long. The CDR3 bases are TGTGCCACCAGCAGAGGAGGTTCCACAGATACGCAGTATTTT. The encoded protein is CATSRGGSTDTQYF.

This sequence joins TRBV6-5 and TRBJ2-7, with 12 bases that match TRBD1. CDR1 is MNHEY and CDR2 is SVGAGI in the germline V gene. CDR3 length equals 15 residues. The junction had 6 bases not matched to a gene; V was cut back by 4 bases and J by 5 bases. CDR3 DNA: TGTGCCAGCAGTTTGCGGGGGACAGGGGGCAACGAGCAGTACTTC. Its translation: CASSLRGTGGNEQYF.

This chain uses TRBV2 with TRBJ1-4, with TRBD1 matching over 9 bases. V gave up 6 bases and J gave up 4 bases; unmatched junction bases: 3. The V gene's germline CDR1 is SNHLY and CDR2 FYNNEI. The CDR3 runs 14 residues. The CDR3 loop reads CASRPTGGNEKLFF. The CDR3 bases are TGTGCCAGCAGACCGACAGGGGGTAATGAAAAACTGTTTTTT.

V is TRBV7-2 and J is TRBJ2-7; 8 bases line up with TRBD2. V lost 9 bases to trimming and J lost 2 bases; unmatched junction nucleotides: 12. This CDR3 region has 15 residues. Germline CDR1 is SGHTA and CDR2 is FQGNSA. The CDR3: CASTDPGGRPYEQYF. The CDR3 region has the DNA TGTGCCAGTACCGATCCGGGGGGGAGGCCCTACGAGCAGTACTTC.

CDR3 in DNA: TGTGCCAGCAGTTACTCCGGAGGACTGGGTCAGCCCCAGCATTTT. Translation gives CASSYSGGLGQPQHF. The chain recombines TRBV6-6 with TRBJ1-5; D is undetermined. Germline V lookup: CDR1 MNHNY, CDR2 SVGAGI (reference sequence). The CDR3 totals 15 residues. V was pared by 0 bases and J by 6 bases, with 12 bases between.

This clone was counted ten times or more. The V gene is TRBV4-3, the J gene TRBJ2-2; 10 bases are a match to TRBD1. Germline assignment: CDR1 LGHNA and CDR2 YSLEER. The CDR3 loop spans 16 amino acids. Germline trimming cut 4 bases from V and 4 bases from J; bases unmatched to any gene: 6. Here the CDR3 reads CASSPRQGAGTGELFF. For the CDR3, the DNA is TGCGCCAGCAGCCCACGACAGGGGGCTGGCACCGGGGAGCTGTTTTTT.

The gene calls are TRBV3-1 (or the pseudogene TRBV3-2) and TRBJ2-2; D remains unclear. Germline-derived CDR1 and CDR2 are LGHDT and YNNKEL (reference sequence). This CDR3 comprises 16 residues. V lost 1 base and J lost 2, with 11 bases in between. CDR3: CASSQVILTNTGELFF. CDR3 bases: TGTGCCAGCAGCCAAGTAATCCTTACAAACACCGGGGAGCTGTTTTTT.

This rearrangement joins TRBV2 to TRBJ1-1; D is perhaps TRBD1 (6 bases). The CDR3 covers 14 residues. The ends were cut back, 7 bases at V and 1 base at J, with 13 bases in the middle. Germline lookup yields CDR1 SNHLY and CDR2 FYNNEI. CDR3 DNA: TGTGCCAGCACCCGGCGGGGGCGGAACACTGAAGCTTTCTTT. Its translation is CASTRRGRNTEAFF.

The chain combines TRBV28 with TRBJ2-7; 14 nucleotides line up with TRBD2. The CDR3 is 14 residues long. V shed 6 bases, J shed 3 bases, and the junction held 1 base outside the gene matches. In germline, CDR1 is MDHEN, CDR2 SYDVKM. The DNA for the CDR3 is TGTGCCAGCAGGGGACTAGCGGGAGTCTACGAGCAGTACTTC. It specifies CASRGLAGVYEQYF. Variable domain in full (rest from reference TRBV28 and TRBJ2-7): DVKVTQSSRYLVKRTGEKVFLECVQDMDHENMFWYRQDPGLGLRLIYFSYDVKMKEKGDIPEGYSVSREKKERFSLILESASTNQTSMYLCASRGLAGVYEQYFGPGTRLTVT.